A single sample is the source of the 18 T cell receptor beta chains below, sequenced in a study of T cells in localized non-small cell lung cancer. Assay: immunoSEQ multiplex PCR; the TCRdb copy retains only in-frame clones and omits some. The table shows roughly 72,000 clones, with over 75% occurring only once. This specimen consisted of peripheral blood, obtained before any cancer treatment. Every receptor here comes from a female donor older than 55 with stage I lung adenocarcinoma.

This chain uses TRBV19 with TRBJ1-1, with 9 nucleotides matching TRBD1. The length of the CDR3 is 15 residues. Germline loops: CDR1 LNHDA, CDR2 SQIVND (reference sequence). V gave up 6 bases and J gave up 1 base; unmatched junction bases: 6. The CDR3 loop reads CASSADRGGNTEAFF. CDR3 nucleotides: TGTGCCAGTAGCGCAGACAGGGGGGGGAACACTGAAGCTTTCTTT.

The gene calls are TRBV7-9 and TRBJ1-1, with no clear D. This CDR3 comprises 12 residues. Trimming cost V 5 bases and J 8 bases, with 12 bases left between them. CDR1 SEHNR and CDR2 FQNEAQ come from the germline V gene (reference sequence). The DNA for the CDR3 is TGTGCCAGCAGCGTATACCCCCCCGAAGCTTTCTTT. Translation gives CASSVYPPEAFF.

In regard to this clone: A read error may account for a junction end that differs from germline. V gene TRBV7-7 combines with J gene TRBJ1-4, with 9 positions matching TRBD1. The CDR3 length is 13 residues. Germline V gene data show CDR1 as SSHAT and CDR2 as FNYEAQ (reference sequence). The CDR3 loop is CASSLDRGSELFF. The CDR3 DNA reads as TGTGCTAGCAGCTTGGACAGGGGATCGGAACTGTTTTTT.

This sequence joins TRBV19 and TRBJ1-6, with a weak D call TRBD1 (5 bases). This CDR3 has 13 amino acids. Looked up from germline, CDR1 is LNHDA and CDR2 is SQIVND (reference sequence). This chain's CDR3 is CSTRGKGNSPLHF. The DNA of the CDR3 is TGTTCTACCCGGGGCAAAGGGAATTCACCCCTCCACTTT.

The sample holds a few counts of this clone. The chain recombines TRBV28 with TRBJ1-5; 8 bases match TRBD1. The trim removed 5 bases at V and 2 bases at J, leaving 8 bases unmatched. Germline loops: CDR1 MDHEN, CDR2 SYDVKM. The CDR3 is made up of 16 amino acids. The CDR3 sequence is CASSKNDRGGNQPQHF. The CDR3 DNA is TGTGCCAGCAGTAAAAACGACAGGGGAGGCAATCAGCCCCAGCATTTT.

The chain links TRBV28 to TRBJ1-1; D uncertain. The V gene's germline CDR1 is MDHEN and CDR2 SYDVKM. The CDR3 contains 12 residues. Between the trimmed V and J ends, which lost 4 bases and 1 base, there was a span of 4 bases. The CDR3: CASSSANTEAFF. The CDR3 DNA follows: TGTGCCAGCAGTTCAGCGAACACTGAAGCTTTCTTT.

The rearrangement uses TRBV19 and TRBJ1-5; unclear D gene. The germline V gene has CDR1 LNHDA and CDR2 SQIVND (reference sequence). CDR3 length: 14 residues. The V end lost 3 bases, the J end lost 4 bases, and 10 bases lay between the germline ends. This CDR3 is CASSIPNKNQPQHF. For the CDR3, the DNA is TGTGCCAGTAGTATCCCTAACAAAAATCAGCCCCAGCATTTT. The full variable domain, completed using reference TRBV19 and TRBJ1-5, is DGGITQSPKYLFRKEGQNVTLSCEQNLNHDAMYWYRQDPGQGLRLIYYSQIVNDFQKGDIAEGYSVSREKKESFPLTVTSAQKNPTAFYLCASSIPNKNQPQHFGDGTRLSIL.

The chain has TRBV5-1 and TRBJ1-2; D ambiguous. The germline V gene has CDR1 SGHRS and CDR2 YFSETQ. V shed 0 bases and J shed 1 base, with 13 bases lying between them. This CDR3 has 16 amino acids. The CDR3 region is CASSLDPGIGNYGYTF. The CDR3 DNA is TGCGCCAGCAGCTTGGACCCCGGGATTGGTAACTATGGCTACACCTTC.

This clone was seen only once. J is TRBJ1-4 and V is TRBV9; D may be TRBD1 (5 bases). Trimming shortened V by 0 bases and J by 2 bases, and 14 bases separated the two germline ends. Germline-derived CDR1 and CDR2 are SGDLS and YYNGEE. The CDR3 totals 17 residues. CDR3: CASSVDPVGGTNEKLFF. In nucleotides, the CDR3 is TGTGCCAGCAGCGTAGACCCCGTCGGGGGGACTAATGAAAAACTGTTTTTT. Variable domain in full (rest from reference TRBV9 and TRBJ1-4): DSGVTQTPKHLITATGQRVTLRCSPRSGDLSVYWYQQSLDQGLQFLIQYYNGEERAKGNILERFSAQQFPDLHSELNLSSLELGDSALYFCASSVDPVGGTNEKLFFGSGTQLSVL.

The rearrangement links TRBV5-6 to TRBJ2-1; TRBD2 agrees at 13 bases. V dropped 2 bases and J dropped 8; count of bases not matched to a gene: 7. This CDR3 has 16 amino acids. Germline values: CDR1 SGHDT, CDR2 YYEEEE. CDR3 in amino acids: CASSLRTSGSFYEQFF. CDR3 nucleotide sequence: TGTGCCAGCAGCTTAAGGACTAGCGGGAGTTTCTATGAGCAGTTCTTC.

This clone occurred a few times. This rearrangement joins TRBV15 to TRBJ2-1; D perhaps matches TRBD1 (5 bases). The V gene lost 1 base and the J gene lost 13 bases, with 14 bases spanning the gap. Germline V gene sequence: CDR1 LNHNV, CDR2 YYDKDF (reference sequence). The CDR3 length is 13 residues. CDR3 coding DNA: TGTGCCACCAGCAGAGGCCAGGGTCTCCTCCAGTTCTTC. This codes for CATSRGQGLLQFF.

The J gene is TRBJ2-3, the V gene TRBV29-1; 11 bases map to TRBD1. The J segment lost 7 bases and the V segment lost 7 bases, leaving 4 bases of the junction unmatched. The CDR3 contains 12 residues. CDR1 is SQVTM and CDR2 is ANQGSEA in the germline V gene. The CDR3 bases are TGCAGCGCTTGGACAGGGGGCCATACGCAGTATTTT. This gives the protein CSAWTGGHTQYF.

The chain joins TRBV19 to TRBJ2-7; D is unresolved. This CDR3 has 13 amino acids. The V end lost 1 base, the J end lost 2 bases, and 6 bases lay between the germline ends. CDR1 and CDR2 from the germline V gene are LNHDA and SQIVND (reference sequence). CDR3 nucleotides: TGTGCCAGTAGTATAGCTAATACCTACGAGCAGTACTTC. This translates into CASSIANTYEQYF.

Relative to its sample, this clone is medium-sized. The rearrangement links TRBV2 to TRBJ2-2; TRBD1 matches at 8 bases. J was trimmed by 8 bases and V by 4 bases; bases with no gene match: 6. The CDR3 extends over 14 amino acids. Germline lookup yields CDR1 SNHLY and CDR2 FYNNEI. DNA of the CDR3: TGTGCCAGCAGTGCAGGACAGGGCTTGGGGGAGCTGTTTTTT. It codes for CASSAGQGLGELFF.

The rearrangement uses TRBV6-5 and TRBJ1-4; D call uncertain. The germline V gene has CDR1 MNHEY and CDR2 SVGAGI. V was pared by 6 bases and J by 4 bases, with 9 bases between. The CDR3 is 13 residues long. CDR3 residues: CASRNPFNEKLFF. CDR3 DNA: TGTGCCAGCAGGAACCCCTTTAATGAAAAACTGTTTTTT.

The chain joins TRBV5-3 to TRBJ1-5; possible D gene TRBD1, 6 bases. TRBV5-3 is an open reading frame whose function is uncertain. Trimming pared 5 bases from V and 5 bases from J, leaving 14 bases between. This CDR3 comprises 14 residues. The CDR3 DNA follows: TGTGCCAGAAGTCCTCGGGGGCCTGATCAGCCCCAGCATTTT. Translating it yields CARSPRGPDQPQHF.

This clone has more than one count but fewer than ten. The V and J genes are TRBV15 and TRBJ2-7, with TRBD1 matching 10 bases. The CDR3 runs 18 residues. J gave up 0 bases and V 2 bases, and 10 bases lay outside the gene matches. CDR1 and CDR2 from the germline V gene are LNHNV and YYDKDF (reference sequence). CDR3 in amino acids: CATSRPPRTGGSSYEQYF. The CDR3 bases are TGTGCCACCAGCAGACCTCCCCGGACAGGGGGTAGCTCCTACGAGCAGTACTTC.

The chain combines TRBV9 with TRBJ1-3; unclear D gene. The ends were cut back, 0 bases at V and 7 bases at J, with 17 bases in the middle. The germline V gene has CDR1 SGDLS and CDR2 YYNGEE. This CDR3 spans 16 amino acids. CDR3 coding DNA: TGTGCCAGCAGCGTAGGGTATGATCTCGGGGTGAACACCATATATTTT. Amino acids: CASSVGYDLGVNTIYF.